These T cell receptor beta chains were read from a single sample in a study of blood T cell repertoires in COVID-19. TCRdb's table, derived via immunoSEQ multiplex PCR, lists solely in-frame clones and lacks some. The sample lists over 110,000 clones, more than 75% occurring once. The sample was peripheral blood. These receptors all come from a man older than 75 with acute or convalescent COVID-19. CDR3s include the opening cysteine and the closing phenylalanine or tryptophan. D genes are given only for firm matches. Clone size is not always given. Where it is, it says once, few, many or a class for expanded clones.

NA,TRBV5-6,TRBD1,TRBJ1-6,CASSFRQGRSSPLHF
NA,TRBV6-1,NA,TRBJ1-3,CASSEGRGNTIYF
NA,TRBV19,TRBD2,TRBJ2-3,CASSYSGDSYSTDTQYF
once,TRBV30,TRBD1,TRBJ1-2,CAWCPGQGAYGYTF
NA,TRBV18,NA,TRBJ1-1,CASSPSDRSRTEAFF
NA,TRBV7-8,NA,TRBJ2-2,CASIRGNTGELFF
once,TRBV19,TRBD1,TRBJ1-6,CASSASRTGMSSPLHF
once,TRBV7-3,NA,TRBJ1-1,CASSLTTGDTEAFF
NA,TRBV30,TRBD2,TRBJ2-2,CAWSTGGGYTGELFF
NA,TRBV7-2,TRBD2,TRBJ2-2,CASSKRLAGGGTGELFF
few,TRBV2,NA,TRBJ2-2,CASSALLDGELFF
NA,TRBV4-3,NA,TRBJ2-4,CASSPHLKDTQGIAKNIQYF
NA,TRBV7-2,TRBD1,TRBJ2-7,CASSLDRVTYEQYF
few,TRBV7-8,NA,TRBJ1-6,CASSPGDRSPLHF
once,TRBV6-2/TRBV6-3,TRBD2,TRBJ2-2,CASSPQPGLAGGTNTGELFF
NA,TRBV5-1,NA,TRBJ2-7,CASSAGPYEQYF
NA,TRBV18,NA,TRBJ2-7,CASSPPVSGSYEQYF
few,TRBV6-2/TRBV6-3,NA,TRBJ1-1,CASSYSEDSFEAFF
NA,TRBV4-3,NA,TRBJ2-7,CASSRNQGGPYEQYF
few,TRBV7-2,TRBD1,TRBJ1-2,CASSPQVTGAPYGYTF